This T cell receptor beta chain comes out of a study of blood T cell repertoires in COVID-19. Across the study: Both acute and convalescent COVID-19 samples were obtained from the United States, Italy and Spain.

This study enrolled people aged about 18 to 95 from under 25 US geographic areas. Cohort placement rested on clinical history that participants reported themselves. CDR3 length: 15 residues. Sequencing used immunoSEQ multiplex PCR; TCRdb keeps in-frame clones, though not all of them. The table lists approximately 210,000 clones, more than 75% of them singletons. The chain is built from TRBV21-1 and TRBJ2-3; the D segment call TRBD2 is taken from the table without a DNA check. TRBV21-1 is a known pseudogene. The source of this sequence is a man aged 25-45 years with acute COVID-19. Material for sequencing was PBMCs or T cells enriched from blood (not recorded which). Here the CDR3 DNA reads TGTGCCAGCAGCAAAGATACGGGGAGCACAGATACGCAGTATTTT. Translated, it gives CASSKDTGSTDTQYF.